This T cell receptor beta chain comes out of a study of cytomegalovirus exposure and HLA in healthy donors. Findings and limits, study-wide: Some TCR beta chains (around 180 of them) were listed as cytomegalovirus-associated. Highly shared sequence variants in one cluster were likely a sequencing artifact. Later on, an analysis showed TCR association rates differing by HLA locus, with DRB1 the most and HLA-C the fewest.

Remarks on this clone: Its antigen is not known.

The PCR employed 60 Vbeta primers together with 13 Jbeta primers. Per the study methods: Later, an analysis found roughly 80 million unique TCR beta chains, and approximately 10 million of these were shared. Profiled with immunoSEQ multiplex PCR; TCRdb holds only in-frame clones, not every one. For V, J and clone size, that table is used; D and trimming come from the DNA. The table includes around 65,000 clones, roughly 77% detected once. The origin of this receptor is a woman aged 25 to 39 in good health and CMV-seronegative. Input material: PBMCs.

The CDR3 DNA is TGTGCCAGCAGTTACCACGACAGTCCAGCTAACTATGGCTACACCTTC. Its translation is CASSYHDSPANYGYTF. The rearrangement uses TRBV6-5 and TRBJ1-2; D may be TRBD1 (5 bases). Trimming removed 2 bases from V and 0 bases from J, with 13 bases in between. CDR3 length: 16 residues. Looked up from germline, CDR1 is MNHEY and CDR2 is SVGAGI.